This is a list of T cell receptor beta chains from one sample in a study of PD-L1 blockade in urothelial cancer. Profiling relied on immunoSEQ multiplex PCR, and the TCRdb table lists in-frame clones only, not all of them. Here the sample spans around 53,000 clones, under 85% being singletons. The sample consisted of PBMCs, taken around atezolizumab (anti-PD-L1) treatment. These receptors originate from a man between 50 and 59 years old with urothelial cancer. Each CDR3 is given with its conserved first and last residue. The D gene is left open where the match is weak. Rows give clone size only sometimes, using once, few, many, or a class for an expanded clone.

.	TRBV28	TRBJ1-5	.	15	CASRDSGVQHQPQHF	TGTGCCAGCAGGGATTCAGGGGTGCAACATCAGCCCCAGCATTTT
few	TRBV11-2	TRBJ1-3	.	16	CASSFRGVETGNTIYF	TGTGCCAGCAGCTTCAGGGGTGTCGAAACTGGAAACACCATATATTTT
.	TRBV6-5	TRBJ2-3	.	14	CASSYGQGPDTQYF	TGTGCCAGCAGTTACGGCCAGGGCCCAGATACGCAGTATTTT
.	TRBV6-1	TRBJ1-2	TRBD1	14	CASSERTGHYGYTF	TGTGCCAGCAGTGAAAGGACAGGGCACTATGGCTACACCTTC
.	TRBV9	TRBJ2-1	.	11	CASSVGGEQFF	TGTGCCAGCAGCGTAGGAGGAGAGCAGTTCTTC
.	TRBV2	TRBJ2-1	.	15	CASSEGLARFNEQFF	TGTGCCAGCAGTGAAGGGCTAGCGAGGTTCAATGAGCAGTTCTTC
.	TRBV5-6	TRBJ1-2	.	15	CASSLKAPLTYGYTF	TGTGCCAGCAGCTTGAAAGCCCCACTTACTTATGGCTACACCTTC
.	TRBV4-2	TRBJ2-3	TRBD2	17	CASSQGEGAGGMDTQYF	TGTGCCAGCAGCCAAGGGGAAGGGGCGGGGGGGATGGATACGCAGTATTTT
.	TRBV11-3	TRBJ2-1	.	14	CASSLKAGFNEQFF	TGTGCCAGCAGCTTAAAGGCGGGGTTCAATGAGCAGTTCTTC
once	TRBV11-3	TRBJ2-2	TRBD2	16	CASSTDGREDTGELFF	TGTGCCAGCAGCACCGACGGGCGGGAGGACACCGGGGAGCTGTTTTTT
.	TRBV11-2	TRBJ2-5	TRBD2	15	CASRRPLAGKETQYF	TGTGCCAGCAGGCGGCCCCTAGCGGGGAAAGAGACCCAGTACTTC
.	TRBV19	TRBJ2-5	.	14	CASSTGAGEETQYF	TGTGCCAGTAGTACAGGGGCAGGGGAAGAGACCCAGTACTTC
.	TRBV6-5	TRBJ1-5	TRBD1	14	CASSRQGHDQPQHF	TGTGCCAGCAGCCGACAGGGCCACGATCAGCCCCAGCATTTT
.	TRBV28	TRBJ1-2	TRBD1	13	CASSPTGTYGYTF	TGTGCCAGCAGTCCGACAGGGACCTATGGCTACACCTTC
.	TRBV5-5	TRBJ1-4	TRBD1	15	CASSRDRGQFEKLFF	TGTGCCAGCAGCCGTGACAGGGGGCAGTTTGAAAAACTGTTTTTT
.	TRBV10-3	TRBJ1-6	.	14	CAISGRIYNSPLHF	TGTGCCATCAGTGGGAGGATTTATAATTCACCCCTCCACTTT
.	TRBV5-1	TRBJ2-7	TRBD1	13	CASSLDRGYEQYF	TGCGCCAGCAGCTTGGACAGGGGCTACGAGCAGTACTTC
few	TRBV28	TRBJ1-1	.	14	CASRASGSWTEAFF	TGTGCCAGCAGAGCGTCGGGGTCGTGGACTGAAGCTTTCTTT
.	TRBV21-1	TRBJ1-6	.	15	CASSKRDSDNSPLHF	TGTGCCAGCAGCAAACGGGACAGTGATAATTCACCCCTCCACTTT
.	TRBV7-6	TRBJ2-7	TRBD1	15	CASSLDTGGPYEQYF	TGTGCCAGCAGCTTGGACACAGGGGGCCCCTACGAGCAGTACTTC
.	TRBV7-2	TRBJ2-1	.	15	CASSGIRDWYNEQFF	TGTGCCAGCAGCGGGATCCGGGACTGGTACAATGAGCAGTTCTTC
.	TRBV5-1	TRBJ1-1	.	15	CASSLEFGPRAEAFF	TGCGCCAGCAGCTTGGAATTCGGGCCGAGGGCTGAAGCTTTCTTT
.	TRBV20-1	TRBJ2-1	.	11	CSARVDSEQFF	TGCAGTGCTAGAGTAGATAGCGAGCAGTTCTTC
.	TRBV15	TRBJ2-5	.	13	CATLRGAEETQYF	TGTGCCACCCTCCGGGGGGCGGAGGAGACCCAGTACTTC
.	TRBV21-1	TRBJ2-7	.	23	CARTIQTGRTSGRAPNDSDREDF	.
.	TRBV5-1	TRBJ2-7	.	12	CASSLDRDEQYF	TGCGCCAGCAGCTTGGACAGGGACGAGCAGTACTTC
.	TRBV5-1	TRBJ2-7	.	14	CASSLDSHSYEQYF	TGCGCCAGCAGCTTGGACTCCCACTCCTACGAGCAGTACTTC
.	TRBV12-5	TRBJ1-3	.	15	CASGPQNNPGNTIYF	TGTGCTAGTGGCCCACAGAATAATCCTGGAAACACCATATATTTT
.	TRBV7-9	TRBJ2-7	TRBD1	16	CASSSTNTGGVYEQYF	TGTGCCAGCAGCTCCACCAATACAGGGGGCGTTTACGAGCAGTACTTC
.	TRBV5-4	TRBJ2-3	TRBD1	14	CASSPGQGADTQYF	TGTGCCAGCAGCCCAGGACAGGGAGCAGATACGCAGTATTTT
.	TRBV18	TRBJ2-1	TRBD2	15	CASSPRLAGNNEQFF	TGTGCCAGCTCACCGAGACTAGCGGGAAACAATGAGCAGTTCTTC
.	TRBV9	TRBJ2-1	TRBD1	15	CASSSNRDRGHEQFF	TGTGCCAGCAGCTCGAACCGGGACAGGGGTCATGAGCAGTTCTTC
.	TRBV27	TRBJ2-6	TRBD2	17	CASSRRTSAGGANVLTF	TGTGCCAGCAGTCGCCGGACTAGCGCGGGGGGGGCCAACGTCCTGACTTTC
.	TRBV30	TRBJ2-2	TRBD2	17	CAWSKGTGRGGPGELFF	TGTGCCTGGAGTAAGGGGACGGGGCGGGGGGGCCCCGGGGAGCTGTTTTTT
once	TRBV5-1	TRBJ1-1	TRBD1	14	CASRPGQGFTEAFF	TGCGCCAGCAGGCCGGGACAGGGGTTTACTGAAGCTTTCTTT
.	TRBV7-6	TRBJ1-1	.	15	CASSITALGGTEAFF	TGTGCCAGCAGCATCACCGCCTTGGGGGGCACTGAAGCTTTCTTT
.	TRBV30	TRBJ2-3	.	11	CALGGSHTQYF	TGTGCCCTTGGAGGTTCGCATACGCAGTATTTT
.	TRBV19	TRBJ1-4	.	13	CASTSGVAEKLFF	TGTGCCAGTACGTCAGGGGTCGCTGAAAAACTGTTTTTT
.	TRBV6-1	TRBJ2-5	TRBD2	15	CASSELAGGQETQYF	TGTGCCAGCAGTGAATTAGCGGGGGGGCAAGAGACCCAGTACTTC
.	TRBV30	TRBJ2-3	.	13	CAWNNRAADTQYF	TGTGCCTGGAACAACAGGGCAGCAGATACGCAGTATTTT
.	TRBV9	TRBJ2-2	.	12	CASSVSTGELFF	TGTGCCAGCAGCGTGAGCACCGGGGAGCTGTTTTTT
.	TRBV7-8	TRBJ1-4	TRBD1	16	CASSSPILGTAEKLFF	TGTGCCAGCAGCTCCCCGATCCTCGGGACAGCTGAAAAACTGTTTTTT
.	TRBV27	TRBJ2-3	.	15	CASSLSAGLTDTQYF	TGTGCCAGCAGTTTATCTGCCGGACTCACAGATACGCAGTATTTT
.	TRBV9	TRBJ2-1	.	15	CASSPRSDGYAEQFF	TGTGCCAGCAGCCCCCGTTCCGACGGGTATGCTGAGCAGTTCTTC
few	TRBV27	TRBJ2-7	.	15	CASSLRGPLSGEQYF	TGTGCCAGCAGTTTGCGGGGGCCCCTAAGTGGCGAGCAGTACTTC
few	TRBV6-5	TRBJ1-2	.	13	CASSSTVNYGYTF	TGTGCCAGCAGTTCGACAGTGAACTATGGCTACACCTTC
.	TRBV6-1	TRBJ2-1	TRBD1	14	CASARDRGFNEQFF	TGTGCCAGCGCTAGGGACAGGGGGTTCAATGAGCAGTTCTTC
.	TRBV6-1	TRBJ1-5	TRBD1	18	CASSAPGTGSYSNQPQHF	TGTGCCAGCAGTGCCCCCGGGACAGGGAGTTATAGCAATCAGCCCCAGCATTTT
.	TRBV30	TRBJ2-3	.	13	CAWARRARDTQYF	TGTGCCTGGGCCCGCCGAGCGCGGGATACGCAGTATTTT
once	TRBV19	TRBJ2-7	.	13	CASNDRSSYEQYF	TGTGCCAGTAACGACAGATCCTCCTACGAGCAGTACTTC
.	TRBV13	TRBJ2-3	.	14	CASSLVSSTDTQYF	TGTGCCAGCAGCTTAGTTAGCTCCACAGATACGCAGTATTTT
.	TRBV7-8	TRBJ2-2	.	17	CASSFPRDTANTGELFF	TGTGCCAGCAGCTTCCCCCGGGACACTGCGAACACCGGGGAGCTGTTTTTT
.	TRBV9	TRBJ2-7	TRBD2	15	CASSATGTRNLEQYF	TGTGCCAGCAGCGCGACCGGGACTAGGAATCTCGAGCAATACTTC
.	TRBV2	TRBJ1-4	.	14	CASRTVFGVEKLFF	TGTGCCAGCAGGACAGTCTTTGGAGTTGAAAAACTGTTTTTT
few	TRBV6-1	TRBJ1-2	.	13	CASSERQGWGYTF	TGTGCCAGCAGTGAACGGCAGGGATGGGGCTACACCTTC
.	TRBV7-2	TRBJ2-3	TRBD2	16	CASSLAGLPQGDTQYF	TGTGCCAGCAGCTTAGCGGGACTACCCCAAGGAGATACGCAGTATTTT